This TCR beta chain was sequenced during a study of blood T cells in healthy people across ages. A sample-barcoded 5' primer and a J-beta primer mix were used in a second PCR of roughly 7 to 11 cycles. One entry per CDR3 protein, called by TCRdb with MiXCR from the 5' RACE reads. The sample shows some 560,000 distinct CDR3 sequences, about 27% of them seen only once. These data are also associated with another study on T cells of mothers and their children. That report adds: Samples were provided by three healthy Caucasian mothers and their six children.

Sequenced input: blood. The TCR comes from a boy younger than 10 in good health.

CDR3 region: CASSWTGGDINYGYTF. The CDR3 region has the DNA TGTGCCAGCAGTTGGACAGGGGGCGATATTAACTATGGCTACACCTTC. This sequence joins TRBV12-3 or TRBV12-4 and TRBJ1-2; TRBD1 matches 11 bases. The CDR3 has 16 residues. Trimming took 4 bases from V and 1 from J; bases not matched to a gene: 5.